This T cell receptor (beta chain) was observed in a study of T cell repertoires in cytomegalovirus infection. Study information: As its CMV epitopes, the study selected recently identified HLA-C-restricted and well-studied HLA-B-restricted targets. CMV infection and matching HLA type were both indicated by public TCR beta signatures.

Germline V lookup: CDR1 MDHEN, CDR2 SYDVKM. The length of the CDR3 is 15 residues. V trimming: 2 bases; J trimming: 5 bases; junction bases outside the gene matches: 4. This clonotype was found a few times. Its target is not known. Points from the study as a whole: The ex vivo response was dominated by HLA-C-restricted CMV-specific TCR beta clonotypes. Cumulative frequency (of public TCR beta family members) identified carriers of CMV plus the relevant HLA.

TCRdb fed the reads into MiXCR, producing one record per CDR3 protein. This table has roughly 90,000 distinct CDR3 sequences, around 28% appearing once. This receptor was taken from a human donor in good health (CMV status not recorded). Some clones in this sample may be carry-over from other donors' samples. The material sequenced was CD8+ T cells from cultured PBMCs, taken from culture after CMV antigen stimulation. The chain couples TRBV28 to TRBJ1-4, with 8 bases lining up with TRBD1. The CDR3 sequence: CASSLAGGPNEKLFF. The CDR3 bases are TGTGCCAGCAGTTTAGCAGGGGGCCCGAATGAAAAACTGTTTTTT. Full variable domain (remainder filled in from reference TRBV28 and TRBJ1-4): DVKVTQSSRYLVKRTGEKVFLECVQDMDHENMFWYRQDPGLGLRLIYFSYDVKMKEKGDIPEGYSVSREKKERFSLILESASTNQTSMYLCASSLAGGPNEKLFFGSGTQLSVL.